A selection of T cell receptor beta chains follows, all from one sample in a study of identical twins. Each CDR3 protein is one row after TCRdb ran MiXCR on the 5' RACE reads. The sample lists 690,000 or so distinct CDR3 sequences, more than 6.5% occurring once. These data were also filed under a second study, of yellow fever vaccine responses in identical twins.

The specimen sequenced was PBMCs. These receptors were taken from a young woman in good health. The CDR3 runs from the conserved cysteine through the conserved F or W. Fields, in order: CDR3 protein, CDR3 DNA, clone size, J gene, V gene, D gene. D genes are given only for firm matches. For some rows the clone size is stated as once, few or many, or as a class when expanded; others skip it.

CSATDRNYEQYF	TGCAGTGCTACCGACAGGAACTACGAGCAGTACTTC	many	TRBJ2-7	TRBV20-1	-
CASSEQNYEQYF	TGTGCCAGCAGTGAACAGAACTACGAGCAGTACTTC	few	TRBJ2-7	TRBV2	-
CASSPRDNSGTDTQYF	TGTGCCAGCAGCCCCAGGGACAATAGCGGCACAGATACGCAGTATTTT	few	TRBJ2-3	TRBV5-5	-
CASSSRDRDHEQYF	TGCGCCAGCAGCTCCCGGGACAGGGACCACGAGCAGTACTTC	many	TRBJ2-7	TRBV5-1	TRBD1
CASSLAFGSGPTREQFF	TGTGCCAGCAGCTTAGCATTCGGGAGCGGCCCCACCCGTGAGCAGTTCTTC	few	TRBJ2-1	TRBV7-2	-
CASSPGGSSQPQHF	TGCGCCAGCAGCCCGGGAGGGTCAAGTCAGCCCCAGCATTTT	few	TRBJ1-5	TRBV5-1	-
CASSSTDNNPNEQFF	TGTGCCAGCAGCTCAACAGACAACAACCCCAATGAGCAGTTCTTC	-	TRBJ2-1	TRBV7-2	-
CASSFRSPGDTQYF	TGTGCCAGCAGCTTTAGGTCCCCAGGAGATACGCAGTATTTT	-	TRBJ2-3	TRBV7-2	-
CASTERESGYDEQETQYF	TGCGCCAGCACGGAGCGGGAGTCCGGATATGATGAGCAAGAGACCCAGTACTTC	-	TRBJ2-5	TRBV5-1	TRBD2
CASSPDAQETQYF	TGTGCCAGCAGCCCGGATGCCCAAGAGACCCAGTACTTC	-	TRBJ2-5	TRBV5-4	-
CATSDRPFAGGTDTQYF	TGTGCCACCAGTGATCGCCCATTTGCGGGAGGCACAGATACGCAGTATTTT	-	TRBJ2-3	TRBV24-1	TRBD2
CASSSGMVGASYEQFF	TGTGCCAGCAGCTCTGGAATGGTGGGGGCGTCCTATGAGCAGTTCTTC	few	TRBJ2-1	TRBV5-6	-
CASSYLPRTGVGETQYF	TGCGCCAGCAGCTATCTTCCCCGGACAGGGGTGGGCGAGACCCAGTACTTC	-	TRBJ2-5	TRBV5-1	TRBD1
CSARDWGGPDPSSYNEQFF	TGCAGTGCTAGAGATTGGGGGGGCCCTGACCCTAGCTCCTACAATGAGCAGTTCTTC	-	TRBJ2-1	TRBV20-1	-
CASSASSQSYEQYF	TGTGCCAGCAGTGCTAGCTCTCAGTCCTACGAGCAGTACTTC	few	TRBJ2-7	TRBV12-3/TRBV12-4	-
CASSHRTENYGYTF	TGTGCCAGCAGTCACCGGACCGAAAACTATGGCTACACCTTC	few	TRBJ1-2	TRBV6-5	-
CASSYGAGASYEQYF	TGTGCCAGCAGTTACGGGGCTGGCGCCTCCTACGAGCAGTACTTC	few	TRBJ2-7	TRBV6-2/TRBV6-3	-
CASSLNGRPQETQYF	TGTGCCAGCAGTTTAAACGGGAGGCCACAAGAGACCCAGTACTTC	few	TRBJ2-5	TRBV28	TRBD2
CASQGGGEAFF	TGTGCCAGCCAGGGGGGGGGTGAAGCTTTCTTT	-	TRBJ1-1	TRBV27	TRBD1
CATSDFTEETQYF	TGTGCCACCAGTGATTTCACAGAAGAGACCCAGTACTTC	many	TRBJ2-5	TRBV24-1	-
CASSQDLEGRQPQHF	TGCGCCAGCAGCCAAGATCTGGAGGGACGGCAGCCCCAGCATTTT	-	TRBJ1-5	TRBV4-3	-
CASSRGETTYNEQFF	TGCGCCAGCAGCCGAGGGGAGACTACCTACAATGAGCAGTTCTTC	once	TRBJ2-1	TRBV4-1	-
CASSPFLGQETQYF	TGTGCCAGCAGCCCTTTTTTGGGACAAGAGACCCAGTACTTC	few	TRBJ2-5	TRBV7-8	-
CASSRNPGLQETQYF	TGTGCCAGCAGTCGGAACCCGGGACTACAAGAGACCCAGTACTTC	few	TRBJ2-5	TRBV14	TRBD2
CASSLESPRGRDEQYF	TGTGCCAGCAGCTTGGAATCGCCCAGGGGGCGCGACGAGCAGTACTTC	few	TRBJ2-7	TRBV5-5	TRBD1
CTSSLAESQGVPGNTIYF	TGTACCAGCAGTTTAGCGGAATCTCAGGGGGTTCCTGGAAACACCATATATTTT	-	TRBJ1-3	TRBV6-7	TRBD1
CASSRAGGMNTQYF	TGTGCCAGCAGCCGGGCGGGAGGTATGAATACGCAGTATTTT	-	TRBJ2-3	TRBV3-1	TRBD2
CASSKGGSGTQYF	TGTGCCAGTAGTAAAGGAGGATCCGGTACGCAGTATTTT	-	TRBJ2-3	TRBV19	-
CASSPLDSNSPLHF	TGTGCCAGCTCACCGTTGGACAGTAATTCACCCCTCCACTTT	-	TRBJ1-6	TRBV18	-
CATSTNVQIGWYNEQFF	TGTGCCACCAGCACGAACGTTCAGATCGGGTGGTACAATGAGCAGTTCTTC	-	TRBJ2-1	TRBV15	-
CASSQKQGLRNEQFF	TGTGCCAGCAGCCAAAAACAGGGACTGAGGAATGAGCAGTTCTTC	few	TRBJ2-1	TRBV3-1	-
CATSDPDRYQETQYF	TGTGCCACCAGTGATCCGGACAGGTACCAAGAGACCCAGTACTTC	few	TRBJ2-5	TRBV24-1	TRBD1
CASSQGDGRARIGELFF	TGCGCCAGCAGCCAAGGGGACGGGAGGGCAAGGATCGGGGAGCTGTTTTTT	many	TRBJ2-2	TRBV4-1	TRBD2
CASSRDRGNEQYF	TGTGCCAGCAGTAGGGACAGGGGCAACGAGCAGTACTTC	few	TRBJ2-7	TRBV28	TRBD1
CASLPRGLTNQPQHF	TGTGCCAGCCTACCCAGGGGACTGACTAATCAGCCCCAGCATTTT	few	TRBJ1-5	TRBV28	-
CASSVAPAGLGEQFF	TGTGCCAGCAGCGTAGCTCCAGCGGGGCTCGGTGAGCAGTTCTTC	many	TRBJ2-1	TRBV9	TRBD2
CSAGNSGRQYF	TGCAGTGCTGGAAATAGCGGGAGGCAGTATTTT	many	TRBJ2-3	TRBV20-1	TRBD2
CASTPTARGIGETQYF	TGTGCCAGCACACCCACTGCGCGGGGAATTGGGGAGACCCAGTACTTC	few	TRBJ2-5	TRBV6-1	-
CASSLESSGNTIYF	TGTGCCAGCAGCTTGGAGAGCTCTGGAAACACCATATATTTT	-	TRBJ1-3	TRBV11-2	-
CASTVGPGGNYEQYF	TGTGCCAGCACCGTGGGGCCAGGGGGCAACTACGAGCAGTACTTC	-	TRBJ2-7	TRBV6-1	TRBD1
CASPRTVNTGELFF	TGTGCCAGCCCCCGGACAGTTAACACCGGGGAGCTGTTTTTT	many	TRBJ2-2	TRBV21-1	-
CASITLGQGRETQYF	TGTGCCAGCATCACCTTAGGACAGGGTCGAGAGACCCAGTACTTC	few	TRBJ2-5	TRBV2	TRBD1
CASSKVWGPKGLDTEAFF	TGTGCCAGCAGCAAAGTGTGGGGCCCGAAGGGACTAGACACTGAAGCTTTCTTT	few	TRBJ1-1	TRBV21-1	-
CASTEGAGVQYF	TGTGCCAGCACCGAGGGAGCCGGAGTGCAGTACTTC	-	TRBJ2-7	TRBV25-1	-
CASSLGSGGGYNEQFF	TGTGCCAGCAGCTTAGGATCCGGGGGTGGCTACAATGAGCAGTTCTTC	-	TRBJ2-1	TRBV7-9	-
CSAKQGGTEAFF	TGCAGTGCTAAGCAGGGGGGGACTGAAGCTTTCTTT	many	TRBJ1-1	TRBV20-1	TRBD1
CANAAHGLAGGPPYF	TGTGCCAACGCGGCCCACGGACTAGCGGGGGGCCCCCCGTACTTC	-	TRBJ2-4	TRBV10-3	TRBD2
CASSLGINRDPYEQYF	TGTGCCAGCAGCTTAGGTATCAACAGGGACCCCTACGAGCAGTACTTC	few	TRBJ2-7	TRBV11-2	-
CASSSGQGGYEQYF	TGTGCCAGCAGCTCCGGACAGGGAGGGTACGAGCAGTACTTC	many	TRBJ2-7	TRBV7-9	-
CSSRDVFTDTQYF	TGCAGCTCAAGGGACGTATTCACAGATACGCAGTATTTT	-	TRBJ2-3	TRBV20-1	-
CATSRTLAGGVADTQYF	TGTGCCACCAGCCGTACCCTAGCGGGAGGAGTTGCAGATACGCAGTATTTT	many	TRBJ2-3	TRBV15	TRBD2
CASSQRLAGAGEQFF	TGTGCCAGCAGCCAACGACTAGCGGGAGCGGGTGAGCAGTTCTTC	-	TRBJ2-1	TRBV3-1	TRBD2
CASSLGPLGDTQYF	TGTGCCAGCAGTTTGGGACCTCTGGGGGATACGCAGTATTTT	many	TRBJ2-3	TRBV12-3/TRBV12-4	-
CASMGTYYEQYF	TGTGCCAGCATGGGGACTTACTACGAGCAGTACTTC	-	TRBJ2-7	TRBV2	-
CASSLLDGLGEKLFF	TGTGCCAGCAGTTTATTAGACGGCTTAGGGGAAAAACTGTTTTTT	few	TRBJ1-4	TRBV12-3/TRBV12-4	-
CASSLRTGGDEQYF	TGTGCCAGCAGCTTACGGACAGGGGGCGACGAGCAGTACTTC	many	TRBJ2-7	TRBV7-9	TRBD1
CASSFYKGKANTGELFF	TGTGCCAGCAGCTTTTATAAAGGGAAGGCGAACACCGGGGAGCTGTTTTTT	few	TRBJ2-2	TRBV7-9	-
CASSSGNQPQHF	TGTGCCAGCAGTTCTGGCAATCAGCCCCAGCATTTT	many	TRBJ1-5	TRBV28	-
CATSRDVTSGGVGQYF	TGTGCCACCAGCAGAGACGTGACCAGCGGGGGAGTCGGGCAGTACTTC	-	TRBJ2-7	TRBV15	TRBD2
CSAKQPAVGEQFF	TGCAGTGCTAAACAACCCGCTGTAGGTGAGCAGTTCTTC	-	TRBJ2-1	TRBV20-1	-